The 19 T cell receptor beta chains below were found in one sample sequenced in a study of cytomegalovirus exposure and HLA in healthy donors. PCR primers comprised 60 Vbeta and 13 Jbeta primers. Libraries were prepared by immunoSEQ multiplex PCR; TCRdb keeps only in-frame clonotypes and omits some of them. There are more than 80,000 clones in the sample; 69% occur only once, and approximately 2.9% lies in the top ten. Sequencing was carried out using PBMCs. All receptors derive from a man aged 50 to 59 in good health and CMV-seronegative.

In its sample, this clone was seen a few times. CDR3 protein: CASSLVRGQGATNEKLFF. CDR3 nucleotide sequence: TGCGCCAGCAGCTTGGTGCGGGGGCAAGGAGCAACTAATGAAAAACTGTTTTTT. The chain has TRBV5-1 and TRBJ1-4; D is perhaps TRBD1 (6 bases). The V and J ends lost 0 bases and 0 bases respectively, with 15 bases between them. Looked up from germline, CDR1 is SGHRS and CDR2 is YFSETQ. The length of the CDR3 is 18 residues.

The J gene is TRBJ1-3, the V gene TRBV6-5; D not resolved. Germline V gives CDR1 MNHEY, CDR2 SVGAGI. The germline V and J ends were trimmed by 7 bases and 0 bases, with 13 bases remaining between them. The CDR3 has 15 residues. In nucleotides, the CDR3 is TGTGCCAGCACGCCGGACTACGTCTCTGGAAACACCATATATTTT. It is translated as CASTPDYVSGNTIYF.

This clone was seen only a few times. This sequence joins TRBV5-1 and TRBJ1-3; D is undetermined. V lost 2 bases and J 4 bases, leaving 10 bases between the germline ends. The CDR3 loop spans 14 amino acids. Germline CDR1 SGHRS, CDR2 YFSETQ. The CDR3 DNA reads TGCGCCAGCAGCTTCGACTTCTCGGGAAACACCATATATTTT. Encoded protein: CASSFDFSGNTIYF.

The chain employs TRBV6-1 and TRBJ2-5; D uncertain. This CDR3 contains 11 residues. The V and J ends lost 4 bases and 4 bases respectively, with 4 bases between them. Germline assignment: CDR1 MNHNS and CDR2 SASEGT. As DNA, the CDR3 is TGTGCCAGCAGTGTCGGAGAGACCCAGTACTTC. Its protein is CASSVGETQYF.

This clone has more than one count but fewer than ten. CDR3 DNA: TGTGCCAGCAGTATACGACAGGGAGATGGCTACACCTTC. Residues: CASSIRQGDGYTF. V and J are TRBV6-1 and TRBJ1-2; 7 nucleotides align to TRBD1. Germline V gene lookup returns CDR1 MNHNS and CDR2 SASEGT. J gave up 6 bases and V 5 bases, and 6 bases lay outside the gene matches. There are 13 residues in the CDR3.

The chain recombines TRBV6-5 with TRBJ1-1, with 10 bases lining up with TRBD1. CDR1 and CDR2 (germline): MNHEY, SVGAGI. The CDR3 covers 16 residues. V lost 3 bases and J lost 1; bases outside the gene matches: 5. CDR3 coding DNA: TGTGCCAGCAGTTATGGGACAGGGGCGGGGAACACTGAAGCTTTCTTT. This sequence encodes CASSYGTGAGNTEAFF.

V gene TRBV29-1 combines with J gene TRBJ1-2, with TRBD1 as a possible D gene (5 bases). V lost 5 bases, J lost 4 bases, and 14 bases lay in between. This CDR3 has 13 residues. The germline CDR1 and CDR2 sequences are SQVTM and ANQGSEA. CDR3 region: CSVRQGKGYGYTF. CDR3 sequence (DNA): TGCAGCGTTAGGCAGGGCAAAGGCTATGGCTACACCTTC.

The chain is built from TRBV30 and TRBJ2-5; D possibly corresponds to TRBD1 (6 bases). CDR3 size: 14 residues. V was cut by 0 bases and J by 5 bases, with 13 bases left in between. Germline V gives CDR1 GTSNPN, CDR2 SVGIG (reference sequence). CDR3 sequence: CAWSVGGYSETQYF. The CDR3 region has the DNA TGTGCCTGGAGTGTTGGGGGCTATAGCGAGACCCAGTACTTC.

The genes are TRBV30 and TRBJ1-4; D is unclear. CDR1 GTSNPN and CDR2 SVGIG come from the germline V gene (reference sequence). There are 12 residues in the CDR3. V dropped 1 base and J dropped 8 bases, with 8 bases sitting between them. This chain's CDR3 is CAWSGLREKLFF. In DNA, the CDR3 is TGTGCCTGGAGTGGCCTGAGGGAAAAACTGTTTTTT.

The chain recombines TRBV20-1 with TRBJ1-1; a possible D gene is TRBD1 (6 bases). CDR1 is DFQATT and CDR2 is SNEGSKA in the germline V gene (reference sequence). V was shortened by 5 bases and J by 3 bases, with 7 bases between the two germline ends. This CDR3 contains 11 residues. The DNA of the CDR3 is TGCAGTGCTGGACAGCACACTGAAGCTTTCTTT. It yields the protein CSAGQHTEAFF.

Note on this clone: This specimen includes other DNA sequences encoding the same CDR3. The V call is TRBV6-5, the J call TRBJ2-3, with 10 bases matching TRBD2. J gave up 3 bases and V 2 bases, and 5 bases lay outside the gene matches. Germline values: CDR1 MNHEY, CDR2 SVGAGI. This CDR3 is built from 16 residues. The DNA of the CDR3 is TGTGCCAGCAGTTACGGGCTAGCGGGGGTTACAGATACGCAGTATTTT. It codes for CASSYGLAGVTDTQYF.

CDR3 DNA sequence: TGCGCCAGCAGCCAAGAGCCACACACAGATACGCAGTATTTT. It encodes CASSQEPHTDTQYF. J is TRBJ2-3 and V is TRBV4-3, with no clear D. V gave up 0 bases and J gave up 2 bases, with 6 bases separating them. The V gene's germline CDR1 is LGHNA and CDR2 YSLEER. The CDR3 has 14 amino acids.

The chain has TRBV5-1 and TRBJ1-2, with D tentatively TRBD1 (5 bases). The CDR3 covers 13 residues. Germline CDR1 is SGHRS and CDR2 is YFSETQ. The ends were cut back, 4 bases at V and 3 bases at J, with 10 bases in the middle. The CDR3 sequence is CASSRREDYGYTF. The DNA for the CDR3 is TGCGCCAGCAGCCGCAGGGAGGACTATGGCTACACCTTC.

The chain recombines TRBV4-1 with TRBJ2-1; 9 bases agree with TRBD2. From germline, CDR1 is MGHRA and CDR2 YSYEKL. V lost 2 bases and J lost 10; bases outside the gene matches: 9. This CDR3 is 15 amino acids long. The CDR3 here is CASSQPSALAGEQFF. In DNA form, the CDR3 reads TGCGCCAGCAGCCAACCATCAGCGCTAGCGGGAGAGCAGTTCTTC.

This rearrangement joins TRBV5-1 to TRBJ1-5; 7 positions match TRBD1. Germline loops: CDR1 SGHRS, CDR2 YFSETQ. This CDR3 comprises 16 residues. Trimming removed 4 bases from V and 2 bases from J; junction bases left unmatched: 9. CDR3 sequence reads: CASSLTGDLGNQPQHF. Written as DNA, the CDR3 is TGCGCCAGCAGCCTCACAGGGGATCTTGGCAATCAGCCCCAGCATTTT.

The chain is built from TRBV29-1 and TRBJ2-5, with D possibly matching TRBD2 (7 bases). V was clipped by 7 bases and J by 5 bases, with 11 bases between them. The germline V gene has CDR1 SQVTM and CDR2 ANQGSEA. This CDR3 comprises 11 residues. The CDR3 region has the DNA TGCAGCGGGGGGGGGCGGGAGACCCAGTACTTC. This sequence encodes CSGGGRETQYF.

The chain carries TRBV2 and TRBJ2-2; D is possibly TRBD1 (5 bases). Germline V lookup: CDR1 SNHLY, CDR2 FYNNEI. With 4 bases removed from V and 0 bases from J, the gap between germline ends came to 9 bases. The CDR3 totals 15 residues. CDR3 DNA sequence: TGTGCCAGCAGTGTAGACAGCACGAACACCGGGGAGCTGTTTTTT. This gives the protein CASSVDSTNTGELFF.

Concerning this clone: Other DNA sequences in this specimen translate into the identical CDR3. The chain is built from TRBV4-2 and TRBJ2-7; 8 nucleotides agree with TRBD1. The CDR3 loop spans 14 amino acids. Germline trimming cut 4 bases from V and 2 bases from J; bases unmatched to any gene: 4. Germline V gives CDR1 LGHNA, CDR2 YNFKEQ. In DNA, the CDR3 is TGTGCCAGCAGCCGAGACAGGGGAACCTACGAGCAGTACTTC. It encodes CASSRDRGTYEQYF.

The V gene is TRBV29-1, the J gene TRBJ2-5; 7 nucleotides match TRBD1. CDR3 length: 14 residues. After removal of 6 bases from V and 5 bases from J, the junction contained 12 bases not matched to a gene. Per the germline V gene, CDR1 is SQVTM and CDR2 is ANQGSEA. The CDR3 here is CSVGPQGVWETQYF. CDR3 nucleotide sequence: TGCAGCGTGGGACCCCAGGGGGTGTGGGAGACCCAGTACTTC.